These 15 T cell receptor beta chains were all obtained from the same sample, sequenced in a study of blood T cell repertoires in COVID-19. Generated by immunoSEQ multiplex PCR, the TCRdb table keeps only in-frame clones and is missing some. Of nearly 200,000 clones in the sample, around 89% are singletons; the top ten hold over 7%. Sequencing input: PBMCs or T cells enriched from blood (not recorded which). The receptors derive from a young woman who had recovered from COVID-19.

J is TRBJ1-2 and V is TRBV15, with a possible D match to TRBD1 (6 bases). Trimming left V 6 bases short and J 7 bases short, with 12 bases between. Germline assignment: CDR1 LNHNV and CDR2 YYDKDF (reference sequence). This CDR3 contains 12 residues. The CDR3 loop reads CATRQTGFGYTF. The CDR3 region has the DNA TGTGCCACCAGACAAACAGGGTTTGGCTACACCTTC.

The chain recombines TRBV5-1 with TRBJ1-5; the match to TRBD1 covers 11 bases. CDR1 SGHRS and CDR2 YFSETQ come from the germline V gene. J was trimmed by 4 bases and V by 4 bases; bases with no gene match: 7. This CDR3 is 16 amino acids long. The CDR3, as DNA: TGCGCCAGCAGCGTAGGGACAGGGGGTGTTAATCAGCCCCAGCATTTT. This sequence encodes CASSVGTGGVNQPQHF.

The V and J genes are TRBV4-1 and TRBJ1-1, with no clear D. This CDR3 region has 14 residues. The V end was cut by 0 bases, the J end by 4 bases, with 9 bases between. Germline-derived CDR1 and CDR2 are MGHRA and YSYEKL. Here the CDR3 DNA reads TGCGCCAGCAGCCAAGATGTCAGAACCACTGAAGCTTTCTTT. It is translated as CASSQDVRTTEAFF.

This sequence joins TRBV10-3 and TRBJ1-1; D call uncertain. The CDR3 is made up of 16 amino acids. Germline loops: CDR1 ENHRY, CDR2 SYGVKD. V lost 0 bases and J 0 bases, leaving 11 bases between the germline ends. The CDR3 sequence: CAISESQVLLNTEAFF. DNA for the CDR3: TGTGCCATCAGTGAGTCCCAGGTGCTGCTGAACACTGAAGCTTTCTTT.

This clone was detected ten times or more. The chain couples TRBV28 to TRBJ1-5; 7 positions match TRBD1. CDR1 and CDR2 (germline): MDHEN, SYDVKM. The length of the CDR3 is 12 residues. V was clipped by 6 bases and J by 6 bases; unmatched bases: 2. Here the CDR3 DNA reads TGTGCCAGCAGACAGGGGTCTCAGCCCCAGCATTTT. Amino acid sequence: CASRQGSQPQHF.

This clone was seen just once. The chain employs TRBV19 and TRBJ2-6; D remains unclear. CDR1 LNHDA and CDR2 SQIVND come from the germline V gene (reference sequence). V lost 1 base and J 2 bases, leaving 9 bases between the germline ends. This CDR3 contains 16 residues. CDR3 sequence reads: CASSIVQSAGANVLTF. CDR3 bases: TGTGCCAGTAGTATAGTTCAGTCCGCTGGGGCCAACGTCCTGACTTTC.

The chain employs TRBV4-1 and TRBJ1-1, with D perhaps TRBD1 (5 bases). The CDR3 loop spans 18 amino acids. Trimming took 0 bases from V and 0 from J, leaving 17 bases between them. The germline CDR1 and CDR2 sequences are MGHRA and YSYEKL. The CDR3 sequence is CASSQEAAVGLLNTEAFF. In nucleotides, the CDR3 is TGCGCCAGCAGCCAAGAGGCGGCAGTGGGACTTCTGAACACTGAAGCTTTCTTT.

This clone was observed a few times. V usage is TRBV28 and J usage is TRBJ2-7; D unclear. V was trimmed by 3 bases and J by 0 bases, leaving 15 bases between them. CDR3 size: 16 residues. The germline V gene encodes CDR1 MDHEN and CDR2 SYDVKM. CDR3 in amino acids: CASSFPGAPISYEQYF. In DNA form, the CDR3 reads TGTGCCAGCAGTTTTCCGGGTGCTCCAATCTCCTACGAGCAGTACTTC. Complete variable domain (other parts from reference TRBV28 and TRBJ2-7): DVKVTQSSRYLVKRTGEKVFLECVQDMDHENMFWYRQDPGLGLRLIYFSYDVKMKEKGDIPEGYSVSREKKERFSLILESASTNQTSMYLCASSFPGAPISYEQYFGPGTRLTVT.

CDR3 in DNA: TGTGCCAGCAGCTCTCCTCGCGGGCTAGCGGGAAATGAGCAGTTCTTC. This encodes CASSSPRGLAGNEQFF. The chain couples TRBV7-9 to TRBJ2-1, with 9 bases identical to TRBD2. This CDR3 is built from 16 residues. Germline CDR1 SEHNR, CDR2 FQNEAQ (reference sequence). The V segment lost 4 bases and the J segment 7 bases; nucleotides outside the gene matches: 11.

With regard to this clone: The same CDR3 is also encoded by other DNA sequences in this sample. This rearrangement joins TRBV28 to TRBJ2-7; D is undetermined. Germline lookup yields CDR1 MDHEN and CDR2 SYDVKM. V was trimmed by 7 bases and J by 2 bases, leaving 12 bases between them. This CDR3 comprises 13 residues. The CDR3 DNA follows: TGTGCCAGCACCCTCACCGGTCCCTACGAGCAGTACTTC. As protein: CASTLTGPYEQYF.

The chain links TRBV2 to TRBJ1-2; no definite D call. Trimming pared 6 bases from V and 4 bases from J, leaving 9 bases between. The CDR3 spans 12 residues. Per the germline V gene, CDR1 is SNHLY and CDR2 is FYNNEI. Here the CDR3 reads CASRSEAYGYTF. The CDR3 region has the DNA TGTGCCAGCAGGAGTGAGGCCTATGGCTACACCTTC. The full variable domain, in which reference TRBV2 and TRBJ1-2 provide the parts outside the CDR3, is EPEVTQTPSHQVTQMGQEVILRCVPISNHLYFYWYRQILGQKVEFLVSFYNNEISEKSEIFDDQFSVERPDGSNFTLKIRSTKLEDSAMYFCASRSEAYGYTFGSGTRLTVV.

V and J are TRBV25-1 and TRBJ2-2; TRBD1 is a possible D gene (6 bases). Germline CDR1 MGHDK, CDR2 SYGVNS. The CDR3 length is 17 residues. V was pared by 4 bases and J by 6 bases, with 21 bases between. This CDR3 reads CASSVKLGGPGPGELFF. CDR3 in DNA: TGTGCCAGCAGTGTTAAGTTAGGGGGTCCGGGGCCCGGGGAGCTGTTTTTT.

The chain is built from TRBV30 and TRBJ2-7; 7 bases agree with TRBD1. CDR1 and CDR2 from the germline V gene are GTSNPN and SVGIG (reference sequence). After removal of 3 bases from V and 6 bases from J, the junction contained 8 bases not matched to a gene. The CDR3 totals 13 residues. The CDR3 spells CAWRRDSFGEQYF. The CDR3 DNA reads TGTGCCTGGAGAAGGGACAGTTTCGGCGAGCAGTACTTC.

This rearrangement joins TRBV6-5 to TRBJ2-1; 8 bases line up with TRBD1. Trimming cost V 4 bases and J 8 bases; bases outside gene matches: 10. This CDR3 is built from 15 residues. The germline V gene has CDR1 MNHEY and CDR2 SVGAGI. The DNA of the CDR3 is TGTGCCAGCAGTTCTCAGGGGGCGCGGATCGATGAGCAGTTCTTC. Amino acids: CASSSQGARIDEQFF.

The CDR3 DNA is TGTGCCATCAGCATGCGACTAGCGGAGGGGTACGAGCAGTACTTC. Amino acid sequence: CAISMRLAEGYEQYF. The chain carries TRBV10-3 and TRBJ2-7, with 9 positions matching TRBD2. The junction had 10 bases not matched to a gene; V was cut back by 6 bases and J by 4 bases. Germline lookup yields CDR1 ENHRY and CDR2 SYGVKD. This CDR3 spans 15 amino acids.